This T cell receptor beta chain was found in a study of CD8+CD57+ T cells in acquired aplastic anemia. The ends were cut back, 8 bases at V and 4 bases at J, with 12 bases in the middle. CDR1 is SNHLY, CDR2 FYNNEI, per germline. This CDR3 is 12 amino acids long. Researchers used genomic DNA as the template to profile TCR beta VDJ and CDR3. TCRdb fed the reads into MiXCR, producing one record per CDR3 protein. Found here are over 250,000 distinct CDR3 sequences, roughly 53% of them singletons; the top ten hold roughly 1.2%. Patients sequenced had flow cytometry evidence of CD8+CD57+ cell expansion. The sequence was obtained from a human donor with aplastic anemia. Sequenced: sorted CD4+, CD8+, or CD8+CD57+ T cells (not recorded which) from PBMCs. The chain has TRBV2 and TRBJ2-7; D perhaps matches TRBD2 (6 bases). The CDR3 sequence: CASGRGRYEQYF. The CDR3 DNA reads TGTGCCAGCGGGCGGGGTCGGTACGAGCAGTACTTC.